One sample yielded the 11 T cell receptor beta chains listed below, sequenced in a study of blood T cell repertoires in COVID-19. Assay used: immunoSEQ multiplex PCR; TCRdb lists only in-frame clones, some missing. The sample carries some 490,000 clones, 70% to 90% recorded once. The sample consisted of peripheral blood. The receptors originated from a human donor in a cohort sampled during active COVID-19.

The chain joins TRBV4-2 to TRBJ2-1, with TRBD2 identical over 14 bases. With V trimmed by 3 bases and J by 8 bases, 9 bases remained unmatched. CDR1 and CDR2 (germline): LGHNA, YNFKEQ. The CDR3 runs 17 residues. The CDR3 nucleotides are TGTGCCAGCAGCCATAGACAAGGGACTAGCGGGAGCGATGAGCAGTTCTTC. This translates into CASSHRQGTSGSDEQFF.

The CDR3 region is CASSYAWDRGGEQYF. The CDR3, as DNA: TGTGCCAGCAGTTACGCTTGGGACAGGGGGGGCGAGCAGTACTTC. The V call is TRBV6-6, the J call TRBJ2-7; 11 bases map to TRBD1. The CDR3 sequence is 15 residues long. Germline values: CDR1 MNHNY, CDR2 SVGAGI (reference sequence). The V gene end was trimmed by 2 bases and the J gene end by 6 bases; junction bases not matched to a gene: 6.

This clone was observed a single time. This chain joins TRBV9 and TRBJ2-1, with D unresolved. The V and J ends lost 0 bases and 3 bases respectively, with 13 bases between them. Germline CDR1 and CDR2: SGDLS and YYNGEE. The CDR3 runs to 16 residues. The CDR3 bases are TGTGCCAGCAGCGTAGAAAGACTTTCGAGCTACAATGAGCAGTTCTTC. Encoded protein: CASSVERLSSYNEQFF.

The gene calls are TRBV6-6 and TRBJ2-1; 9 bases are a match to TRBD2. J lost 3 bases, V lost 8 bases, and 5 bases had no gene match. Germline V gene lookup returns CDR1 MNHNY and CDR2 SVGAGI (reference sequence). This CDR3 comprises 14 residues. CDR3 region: CASGTLAGYNEQFF. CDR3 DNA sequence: TGTGCCAGCGGGACACTAGCGGGCTACAATGAGCAGTTCTTC.

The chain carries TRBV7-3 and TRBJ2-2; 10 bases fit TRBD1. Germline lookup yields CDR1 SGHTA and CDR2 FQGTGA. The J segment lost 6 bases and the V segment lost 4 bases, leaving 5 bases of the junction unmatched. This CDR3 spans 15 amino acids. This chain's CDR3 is CASSSGTGEAGELFF. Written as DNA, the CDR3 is TGTGCCAGCAGCTCCGGGACAGGGGAGGCCGGGGAGCTGTTTTTT.

The CDR3 sequence is CASSLTGGTNTEAFF. CDR3 sequence (DNA): TGCGCCAGCAGCTTGACAGGGGGGACGAACACTGAAGCTTTCTTT. This chain uses TRBV5-1 with TRBJ1-1, with TRBD1 identical over 8 bases. Germline V gives CDR1 SGHRS, CDR2 YFSETQ. V gave up 1 base and J gave up 1 base; unmatched junction bases: 3. The CDR3 totals 15 residues.

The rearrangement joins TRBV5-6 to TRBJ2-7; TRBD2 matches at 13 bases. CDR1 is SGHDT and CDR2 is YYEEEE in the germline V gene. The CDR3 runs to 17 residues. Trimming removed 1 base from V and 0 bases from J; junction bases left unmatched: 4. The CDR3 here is CASSLITSGRASYEQYF. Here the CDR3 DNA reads TGTGCCAGCAGCTTGATAACTAGCGGGAGGGCCTCCTACGAGCAGTACTTC. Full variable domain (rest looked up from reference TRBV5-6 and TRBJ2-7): DAGVTQSPTHLIKTRGQQVTLRCSPKSGHDTVSWYQQALGQGPQFIFQYYEEEERQRGNFPDRFSGHQFPNYSSELNVNALLLGDSALYLCASSLITSGRASYEQYFGPGTRLTVT.

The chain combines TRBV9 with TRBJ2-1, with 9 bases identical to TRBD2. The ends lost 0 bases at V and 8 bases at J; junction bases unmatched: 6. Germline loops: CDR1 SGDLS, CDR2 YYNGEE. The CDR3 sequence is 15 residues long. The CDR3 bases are TGTGCCAGCAGCGTAGCGCCTAGCGGGGTATATGAGCAGTTCTTC. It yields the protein CASSVAPSGVYEQFF. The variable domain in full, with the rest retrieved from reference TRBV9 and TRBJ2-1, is DSGVTQTPKHLITATGQRVTLRCSPRSGDLSVYWYQQSLDQGLQFLIQYYNGEERAKGNILERFSAQQFPDLHSELNLSSLELGDSALYFCASSVAPSGVYEQFFGPGTRLTVL.

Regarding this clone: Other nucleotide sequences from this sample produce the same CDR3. The CDR3 here is CASSSSADTQYF. The CDR3 nucleotides read TGTGCCAGCAGCAGTAGTGCAGATACGCAGTATTTT. This sequence joins TRBV7-9 and TRBJ2-3; D gene uncertain. V lost 5 bases to trimming and J lost 4 bases, with 7 bases between them. The germline CDR1 and CDR2 sequences are SEHNR and FQNEAQ (reference sequence). The CDR3 is 12 residues long.

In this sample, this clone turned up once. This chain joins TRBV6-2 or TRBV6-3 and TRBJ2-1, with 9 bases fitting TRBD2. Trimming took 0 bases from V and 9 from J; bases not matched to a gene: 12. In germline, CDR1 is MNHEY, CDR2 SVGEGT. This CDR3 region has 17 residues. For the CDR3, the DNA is TGTGCCAGCAGTTACTCGAAGCGAGCGGGAGGTACGGTTGAGCAGTTCTTC. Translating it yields CASSYSKRAGGTVEQFF.

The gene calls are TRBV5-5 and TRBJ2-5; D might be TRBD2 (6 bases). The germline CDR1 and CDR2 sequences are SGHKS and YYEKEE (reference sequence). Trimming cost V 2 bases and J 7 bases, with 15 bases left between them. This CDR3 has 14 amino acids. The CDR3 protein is CASSFDGEEGTQYF. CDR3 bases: TGTGCCAGCAGCTTTGATGGGGAGGAGGGGACCCAGTACTTC.